The sample holds many counts of the clone carrying this T cell receptor (beta chain). Antigen specificity is unknown. Unique molecular identifier tags were affixed to discrete cDNA molecules. TCRdb redid the calling of the 5' RACE reads with MiXCR, one entry per CDR3 protein. The repertoire holds around 27,000 distinct CDR3 sequences, with roughly 3.9% as singletons. This sample is drawn from a study of early T cells in non-severe SARS-CoV-2 infection. On the study more broadly: Sequencing of bulk RNA from unsorted whole blood was done, without chain pairing.

This CDR3 is built from 15 residues. V shed 6 bases, J shed 5 bases, and the junction held 11 bases outside the gene matches. The V gene's germline CDR1 is MNHNY and CDR2 SVGAGI (reference sequence). Overall study results and limits: Anti-spike CD8 specificities were favored by VDJdb matching, whose results missed private and CD4 specificities.

This rearrangement joins TRBV6-6 to TRBJ1-2; 8 nucleotides agree with TRBD1. The material sequenced was whole blood. The TCR comes from an adult who was a healthcare worker with PCR-confirmed SARS-CoV-2 infection or an uninfected control (not recorded which). The CDR3 here is CASRTPGQVSYGYTF. The CDR3 DNA sequence: TGTGCCAGCAGAACACCGGGACAGGTCTCTTATGGCTACACCTTC.